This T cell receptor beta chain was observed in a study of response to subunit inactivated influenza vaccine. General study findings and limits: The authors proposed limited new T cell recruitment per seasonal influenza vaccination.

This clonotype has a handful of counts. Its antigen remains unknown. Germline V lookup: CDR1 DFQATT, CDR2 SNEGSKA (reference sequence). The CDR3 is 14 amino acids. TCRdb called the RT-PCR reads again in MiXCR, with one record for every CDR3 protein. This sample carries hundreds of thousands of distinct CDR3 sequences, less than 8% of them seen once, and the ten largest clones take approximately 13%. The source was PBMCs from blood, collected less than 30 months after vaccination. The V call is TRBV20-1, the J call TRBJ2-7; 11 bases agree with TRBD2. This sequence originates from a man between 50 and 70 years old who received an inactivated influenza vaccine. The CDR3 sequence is CSHKTSGRLHEQYF. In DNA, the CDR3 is TGCAGCCACAAAACTAGCGGGAGACTCCACGAGCAGTACTTC.